This record covers a single TCR beta chain. Clones were read by immunoSEQ multiplex PCR, and TCRdb kept only the in-frame ones, dropping some. The table has tens of thousands of clones, 80% to 90% seen once; the top ten hold less than 6%. Samples of blood were obtained at baseline, on cycle 4 day 1, and on cycle 7 day 1. The data were taken from a study of OX40 agonist ivuxolimab in advanced cancers. Study as a whole: Averaging around 60 years in age, with a range of roughly 20 to 90, the cohort was around 83% male.

CDR1 is LNHDA and CDR2 is SQIVND in the germline V gene (reference sequence). This CDR3 has 14 residues. V lost 6 bases to trimming and J lost 3 bases; unmatched junction nucleotides: 2. Sample: CD4+ or CD8+ T cells sorted from blood, taken in a trial of the OX40 agonist ivuxolimab. This sequence was found in an adult with an advanced solid tumor such as melanoma, head and neck, liver or kidney cancer. The chain recombines TRBV19 with TRBJ1-3; TRBD1 matches 10 bases. The CDR3 is CASRGQGNGNTIYF. CDR3 DNA sequence: TGTGCCAGTAGGGGACAGGGGAATGGAAACACCATATATTTT.